This is a list of T cell receptor beta chains from one sample in a study of regulatory T cells in long-lasting Graves disease. TCRdb independently ran MiXCR on the multiplex PCR reads; one entry per CDR3 protein. Here the sample spans 350,000 to 450,000 distinct CDR3 sequences, approximately 16% being singletons. This same sample was also taken into another study, of T cells in Graves' hyperthyroidism and ophthalmopathy.

The source was peripheral blood mononuclear cells (PBMCs), collected at new diagnosis, from a patient treated with antithyroid drugs. The receptor set was obtained from a woman between 40 and 50 years old with Graves disease. Each CDR3 is given with its conserved first and last residue. D genes are given only for firm matches.

d_call,j_call,v_call,cdr3_aa
.,TRBJ2-7,TRBV12-3/TRBV12-4,CASSSYHEQYF
TRBD1,TRBJ2-6,TRBV19,CASSNWDRSNVLTF
TRBD2,TRBJ2-3,TRBV28,CASSFSRTSGRGGGTDTQYF
.,TRBJ2-3,TRBV9,CASSVDDTQYF
.,TRBJ2-2,TRBV27,CASSPLASGELFF
TRBD1,TRBJ2-1,TRBV11-2,CASSWQPGQRFF
TRBD1,TRBJ1-2,TRBV14,CASSQVFGQDYGYTF
.,TRBJ1-2,TRBV12-3/TRBV12-4,CASSLSNPGGYGYTF
.,TRBJ1-5,TRBV27,CASSDRGKAGYQPQHF
TRBD2,TRBJ2-2,TRBV28,CASSLLTSGDLSNTGELFF
TRBD2,TRBJ2-2,TRBV28,CASSSSGPNTGELFF
.,TRBJ1-5,TRBV28,CASSLSGLNQPQHF
TRBD1,TRBJ1-5,TRBV18,CASSPLPLGTAPNQPQHF
.,TRBJ2-1,TRBV12-3/TRBV12-4,CASSLGISREQFF
TRBD2,TRBJ2-5,TRBV7-2,CASNPGGGSGKTQYF
.,TRBJ2-2,TRBV11-2,CASTQVGGGAGELFF